The 3 T cell receptor beta chains in this list originate from one sample, sequenced in a study of tumor-infiltrating lymphocytes in primary liver carcinoma. Unsorted whole blood yielded the blood RNA, and germline DNA was also extracted. The investigators made TCR beta cDNA from about 500 ng total RNA, using a constant-region primer. Slightly modified ARM-PCR, run as three nested multiplex PCR rounds, produced the TCR beta libraries. The first two PCR rounds, nine to ten cycles each, used TRBV1-TRBV30 forward primers and a C-beta reverse primer. TCRdb reanalysed the multiplex PCR reads using MiXCR and keeps one entry per CDR3 protein. The sample yields fewer than 350,000 distinct CDR3 sequences, more than 55% seen once. The specimen was peripheral blood. The receptors shown here come from a man aged 40-50 years with primary liver carcinoma and hepatitis B virus infection.

With respect to this clonotype: Given a much more abundant clone one base away, this may be a read error. The V and J genes are TRBV6-2 or TRBV6-3 and TRBJ2-3, with D unclear. V was cut by 5 bases and J by 5 bases, with 14 bases left in between. The CDR3 covers 14 residues. Germline V gene data show CDR1 as MNHEY and CDR2 as SVGEGT. This chain's CDR3 is CASSQDTTIDTQYF. As DNA, the CDR3 is TGTGCCAGCAGTCAAGACACGACGATAGATACGCAGTATTTT.

This clonotype is a singleton in its sample. As the CDR3 is not closed by the conserved phenylalanine or tryptophan, this likely results from a read error. The DNA is omitted, as the CDR3 cannot be located on it reliably, and the CDR3 follows TCRdb's listing. The CDR3 region is CASSFSGLGSKETQYL. The chain recombines TRBV11-2 with TRBJ2-5; the table assigns TRBD2, which was not confirmed against the DNA. The CDR3 region is 16 residues in length, termini included. Germline V gene sequence: CDR1 SGHAT, CDR2 FQNNGV.

This clonotype was counted between two and nine times. The conserved phenylalanine or tryptophan is not found at the CDR3 terminus, so this likely reflects a read error. The limits of the CDR3 on the DNA are not certain, so only TCRdb's listed CDR3 is given. The V call is TRBV11-3, the J call TRBJ2-2. Germline CDR1 is SGHNT and CDR2 is YENEEA. The CDR3 is 11 amino acids in total, end residues counted. This CDR3 reads CASSLFLGVLS.